The TCR beta chain under discussion was sequenced for a study of CD8 T cells in Susac syndrome. Reverse transcription of roughly 0.5 to 1 ug RNA used random hexamers. TCR beta CDR3 was amplified by immunoSEQ multiplex PCR. This amplification extended across 54 Vbeta and 13 Jbeta segments. MiXCR was run by TCRdb on the immunoSEQ multiplex PCR reads, yielding one entry per CDR3 protein. Of fewer than 65,000 distinct CDR3 sequences in the sample, 90% to 95% were seen once. Sequencing of TCR beta was performed on blood CD8+ and CD4+ T cells. The controls were healthy donors who were matched for age and sex. This CDR3 is built from 12 residues. V lost 0 bases, J lost 4 bases, and 7 bases lay in between. Germline CDR1 DFQATT, CDR2 SNEGSKA (reference sequence).

The TCR originated in a human donor in good health. V is TRBV20-1 and J is TRBJ2-7; TRBD1 is a possible D gene (6 bases). The sample consisted of CD8+ T cells from PBMCs. The DNA for the CDR3 is TGCAGTGCTAGAGACAGGGGATACGAGCAGTACTTC. It encodes CSARDRGYEQYF.